These T cell receptor beta chains were read from a single sample in a study of T cell responses to AZD1222 COVID-19 vaccine. The data were produced by immunoSEQ multiplex PCR, yet TCRdb's version contains in-frame clones alone and is incomplete. The sample holds 150,000 to 200,000 clones, 93% seen once. The source material was peripheral blood, sampled on day 0 of AZD1222 vaccination. The receptors stem from an adult in good health. The CDR3 runs from the conserved cysteine through the conserved F or W. The D gene is left open where the match is weak. For some rows the clone size is stated as once, few or many, or as a class when expanded; others skip it.

d_call: NA; clone_size: NA; v_call: TRBV10-1; j_call: TRBJ2-1; cdr3_aa: CASSEGQDRYYNEQFF; cdr3_nt: TGCGCCAGCAGTGAGGGTCAGGACAGATACTACAATGAGCAGTTCTTC
d_call: NA; clone_size: NA; v_call: TRBV4-1; j_call: TRBJ1-2; cdr3_aa: CASSNPTGKLAYGYTF; cdr3_nt: TGCGCCAGCAGCAACCCGACAGGTAAACTTGCCTATGGCTACACCTTC
d_call: TRBD1; clone_size: NA; v_call: TRBV2; j_call: TRBJ1-4; cdr3_aa: CASRGQGLPGEKLFF; cdr3_nt: TGTGCCAGCAGGGGACAGGGGCTCCCAGGGGAAAAACTGTTTTTT
d_call: NA; clone_size: NA; v_call: TRBV11-2; j_call: TRBJ1-2; cdr3_aa: CASRGWRTPYGYTF; cdr3_nt: TGTGCCAGCCGGGGGTGGAGGACTCCCTATGGCTACACCTTC
d_call: TRBD2; clone_size: NA; v_call: TRBV4-1; j_call: TRBJ2-7; cdr3_aa: CASSQESAGGFPRNEQYF; cdr3_nt: TGCGCCAGCAGCCAAGAGTCGGCGGGGGGTTTCCCTCGGAACGAGCAGTACTTC
d_call: NA; clone_size: NA; v_call: TRBV20-1; j_call: TRBJ1-1; cdr3_aa: CSAGNTEAFF; cdr3_nt: TGCAGTGCAGGGAACACTGAAGCTTTCTTT
d_call: TRBD1; clone_size: once; v_call: TRBV6-2/TRBV6-3; j_call: TRBJ1-1; cdr3_aa: CASSYNRGNTEAFF; cdr3_nt: TGTGCCAGCAGTTACAACAGGGGCAACACTGAAGCTTTCTTT
d_call: NA; clone_size: NA; v_call: TRBV4-1; j_call: TRBJ2-1; cdr3_aa: CASSQAGVAYNEQFF; cdr3_nt: TGCGCCAGCAGCCAAGCGGGGGTCGCCTACAATGAGCAGTTCTTC
d_call: TRBD1; clone_size: NA; v_call: TRBV30; j_call: TRBJ1-5; cdr3_aa: CAWGQGGNQPQHF; cdr3_nt: TGTGCCTGGGGACAGGGGGGCAATCAGCCCCAGCATTTT
d_call: NA; clone_size: once; v_call: TRBV28; j_call: TRBJ2-3; cdr3_aa: CASRGLDTDTQYF; cdr3_nt: TGTGCCAGCAGGGGACTTGACACAGATACGCAGTATTTT
d_call: TRBD2; clone_size: NA; v_call: TRBV9; j_call: TRBJ2-1; cdr3_aa: CASSVLSSGWLDEQFF; cdr3_nt: TGTGCCAGCAGCGTATTAAGTAGCGGGTGGCTCGATGAGCAGTTCTTC
d_call: NA; clone_size: NA; v_call: TRBV4-2; j_call: TRBJ2-4; cdr3_aa: CASSQEGGGVWSIQYF; cdr3_nt: TGTGCCAGCAGCCAAGAGGGTGGCGGCGTTTGGAGCATTCAGTACTTC
d_call: NA; clone_size: NA; v_call: TRBV5-1; j_call: TRBJ2-1; cdr3_aa: CASSLSVSLAQFF; cdr3_nt: TGCGCCAGCAGCTTATCTGTCTCTTTGGCGCAGTTCTTC
d_call: NA; clone_size: once; v_call: TRBV7-9; j_call: TRBJ1-6; cdr3_aa: CASSSQWGQGNSPLHF; cdr3_nt: TGTGCCAGCAGCTCCCAATGGGGCCAAGGCAATTCACCCCTCCACTTT
d_call: NA; clone_size: NA; v_call: TRBV10-1; j_call: TRBJ1-1; cdr3_aa: CASSASMLNTEAFF; cdr3_nt: TGCGCCAGCAGTGCTAGCATGCTGAACACTGAAGCTTTCTTT
d_call: NA; clone_size: NA; v_call: TRBV6-4; j_call: TRBJ1-3; cdr3_aa: CARGMDTQSSGNTIYF; cdr3_nt: TGTGCCAGAGGAATGGACACTCAAAGCTCTGGAAACACCATATATTTT
d_call: NA; clone_size: NA; v_call: TRBV19; j_call: TRBJ1-5; cdr3_aa: CATQAGTPSRSQHF; cdr3_nt: TGTGCCACTCAAGCGGGGACCCCGTCCAGGTCCCAGCATTTT
d_call: NA; clone_size: NA; v_call: TRBV6-6; j_call: TRBJ2-7; cdr3_aa: CASSPFRYEQYF; cdr3_nt: TGTGCCAGCAGTCCTTTTCGTTACGAGCAGTACTTC
d_call: NA; clone_size: NA; v_call: TRBV6-2/TRBV6-3; j_call: TRBJ1-4; cdr3_aa: CASSYGGTGEKLFF; cdr3_nt: TGTGCCAGCAGTTACGGCGGGACGGGTGAAAAACTGTTTTTT
d_call: NA; clone_size: once; v_call: TRBV30; j_call: TRBJ1-6; cdr3_aa: CALSPGSNSPLHF; cdr3_nt: TGTGCCCTATCTCCGGGCAGTAATTCACCCCTCCACTTT
d_call: TRBD1; clone_size: few; v_call: TRBV2; j_call: TRBJ1-1; cdr3_aa: CASQTGGTEAFF; cdr3_nt: TGTGCCAGTCAAACAGGGGGCACTGAAGCTTTCTTT
d_call: NA; clone_size: once; v_call: TRBV15; j_call: TRBJ1-2; cdr3_aa: CATSVTGLDYGYTF; cdr3_nt: TGTGCCACCAGTGTCACGGGACTAGACTATGGCTACACCTTC
d_call: TRBD1; clone_size: NA; v_call: TRBV6-6; j_call: TRBJ2-1; cdr3_aa: CASSPPSRQGGLSEQFF; cdr3_nt: TGTGCCAGCAGTCCCCCTTCTCGACAGGGGGGACTAAGTGAGCAGTTCTTC
d_call: NA; clone_size: NA; v_call: TRBV12-3/TRBV12-4; j_call: TRBJ1-2; cdr3_aa: CASSLRQAGGYTF; cdr3_nt: TGTGCCAGCAGTTTAAGACAGGCGGGAGGCTACACCTTC
d_call: NA; clone_size: NA; v_call: TRBV7-9; j_call: TRBJ1-5; cdr3_aa: CASSLASHNQPQHF; cdr3_nt: TGTGCCAGCAGCTTAGCGTCCCACAATCAGCCCCAGCATTTT
d_call: NA; clone_size: NA; v_call: TRBV6-5; j_call: TRBJ1-1; cdr3_aa: CASSYSGTAKAFF; cdr3_nt: TGTGCCAGCAGTTACTCCGGGACGGCTAAAGCTTTCTTT
d_call: TRBD1; clone_size: NA; v_call: TRBV11-2; j_call: TRBJ1-2; cdr3_aa: CASSRGDRGARVTF; cdr3_nt: TGTGCCAGCAGCCGAGGGGACAGGGGCGCCCGGGTCACCTTC
d_call: NA; clone_size: NA; v_call: TRBV18; j_call: TRBJ2-1; cdr3_aa: CASSPGLQRIPSYNEQFF; cdr3_nt: TGTGCCAGCTCACCGGGCCTCCAGCGTATTCCGTCCTACAATGAGCAGTTCTTC
d_call: NA; clone_size: NA; v_call: TRBV15; j_call: TRBJ2-2; cdr3_aa: CATSRAISGTGLSNTGELFF; cdr3_nt: TGTGCCACCAGCAGAGCTATTAGCGGGACAGGATTATCGAACACCGGGGAGCTGTTTTTT
d_call: NA; clone_size: NA; v_call: TRBV4-3; j_call: TRBJ2-7; cdr3_aa: CASSQGRAGAQGEQYF; cdr3_nt: TGCGCCAGCAGCCAAGGCCGGGCGGGGGCCCAGGGCGAGCAGTACTTC
d_call: NA; clone_size: NA; v_call: TRBV4-1; j_call: TRBJ1-2; cdr3_aa: CASSQAGASAYGYTF; cdr3_nt: TGCGCCAGCAGCCAAGCTGGGGCGAGTGCCTATGGCTACACCTTC
d_call: NA; clone_size: NA; v_call: TRBV30; j_call: TRBJ2-1; cdr3_aa: CAWGINEQFF; cdr3_nt: TGTGCCTGGGGAATAAATGAGCAGTTCTTC
d_call: NA; clone_size: NA; v_call: TRBV2; j_call: TRBJ1-6; cdr3_aa: CASRARQVGSPLHF; cdr3_nt: TGTGCCAGCAGGGCGAGACAGGTCGGTTCACCCCTCCACTTT
d_call: NA; clone_size: NA; v_call: TRBV15; j_call: TRBJ2-1; cdr3_aa: CATSRTRGDNEQFF; cdr3_nt: TGTGCCACCAGCAGAACACGGGGAGACAATGAGCAGTTCTTC
d_call: NA; clone_size: NA; v_call: TRBV4-1; j_call: TRBJ2-5; cdr3_aa: CASSQPGRKETQYF; cdr3_nt: TGCGCCAGCAGCCAACCGGGGCGCAAAGAGACCCAGTACTTC
d_call: TRBD1; clone_size: NA; v_call: TRBV6-4; j_call: TRBJ1-2; cdr3_aa: CASSRTGIYGYTF; cdr3_nt: TGTGCCAGCAGTCGGACAGGGATCTATGGCTACACCTTC
d_call: NA; clone_size: NA; v_call: TRBV4-2; j_call: TRBJ2-5; cdr3_aa: CASSPGRGGDSETQYF; cdr3_nt: TGTGCCAGCAGCCCAGGGAGGGGGGGAGACTCAGAGACCCAGTACTTC